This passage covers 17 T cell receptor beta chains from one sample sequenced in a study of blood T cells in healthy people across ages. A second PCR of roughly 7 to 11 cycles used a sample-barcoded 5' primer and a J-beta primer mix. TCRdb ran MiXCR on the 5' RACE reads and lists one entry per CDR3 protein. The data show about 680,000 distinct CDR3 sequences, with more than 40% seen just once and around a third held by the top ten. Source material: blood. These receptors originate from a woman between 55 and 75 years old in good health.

The CDR3 loop reads CASSSWGGAGGSPLHF. The CDR3 DNA is TGTGCCAGCAGTTCATGGGGGGGCGCAGGTGGATCACCCCTCCACTTT. The V gene is TRBV2, the J gene TRBJ1-6, with D tentatively TRBD1 (6 bases). The V and J ends lost 5 bases and 10 bases respectively, with 21 bases between them. CDR1 is SNHLY and CDR2 is FYNNEI in the germline V gene. The CDR3 spans 16 residues.

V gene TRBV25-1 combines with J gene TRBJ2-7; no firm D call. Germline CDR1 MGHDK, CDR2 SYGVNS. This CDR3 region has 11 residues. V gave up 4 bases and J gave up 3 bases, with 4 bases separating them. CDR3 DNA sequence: TGTGCCAGCAGTGGATTCTACGAGCAGTACTTC. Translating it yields CASSGFYEQYF.

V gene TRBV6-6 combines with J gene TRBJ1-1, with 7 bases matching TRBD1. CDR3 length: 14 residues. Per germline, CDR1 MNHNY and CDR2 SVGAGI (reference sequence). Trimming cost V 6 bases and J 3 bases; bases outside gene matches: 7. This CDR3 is CASRYRGRDTEAFF. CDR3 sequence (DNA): TGTGCCAGCAGATACAGGGGTAGGGACACTGAAGCTTTCTTT.

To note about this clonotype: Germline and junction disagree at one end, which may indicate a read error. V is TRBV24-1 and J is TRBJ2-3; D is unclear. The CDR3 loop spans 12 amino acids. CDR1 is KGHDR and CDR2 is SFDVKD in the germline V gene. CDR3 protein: CATSATIDAQYF. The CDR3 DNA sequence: TGTGCCACCAGCGCCACGATAGATGCGCAGTATTTT.

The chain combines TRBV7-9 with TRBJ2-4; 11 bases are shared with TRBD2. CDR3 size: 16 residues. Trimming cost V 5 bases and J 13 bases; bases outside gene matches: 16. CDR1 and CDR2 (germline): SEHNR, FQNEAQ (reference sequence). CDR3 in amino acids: CASSPGLAGRNSEQYF. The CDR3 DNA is TGTGCCAGCAGCCCAGGACTAGCGGGCCGCAATTCTGAGCAGTACTTC.

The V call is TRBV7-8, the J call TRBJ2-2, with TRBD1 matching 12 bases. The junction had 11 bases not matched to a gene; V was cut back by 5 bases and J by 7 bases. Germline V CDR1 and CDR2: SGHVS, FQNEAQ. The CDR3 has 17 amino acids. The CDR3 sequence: CASSRSRDRGLNGELFF. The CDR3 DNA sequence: TGTGCCAGCAGCAGGAGCCGGGACAGGGGGCTTAACGGGGAGCTGTTTTTT.

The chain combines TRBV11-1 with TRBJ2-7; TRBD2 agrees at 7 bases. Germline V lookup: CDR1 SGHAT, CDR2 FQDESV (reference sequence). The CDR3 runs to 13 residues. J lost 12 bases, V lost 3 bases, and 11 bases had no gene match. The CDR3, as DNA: TGTGCCAGCAGCTTTCTTCGGGAGGCCCCCCCGTACTTC. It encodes CASSFLREAPPYF.

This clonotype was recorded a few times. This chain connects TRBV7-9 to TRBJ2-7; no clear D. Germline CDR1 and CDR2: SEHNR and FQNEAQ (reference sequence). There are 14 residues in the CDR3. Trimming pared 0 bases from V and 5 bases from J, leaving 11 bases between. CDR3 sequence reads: CASSLARPGHEQYF. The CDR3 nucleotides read TGTGCCAGCAGCTTAGCAAGGCCAGGACACGAGCAGTACTTC.

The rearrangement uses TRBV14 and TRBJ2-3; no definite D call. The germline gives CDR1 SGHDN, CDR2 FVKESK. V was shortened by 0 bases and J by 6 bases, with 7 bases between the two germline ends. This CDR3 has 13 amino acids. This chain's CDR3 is CASSQDQLDTQYF. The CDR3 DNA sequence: TGTGCCAGCAGCCAAGATCAGTTGGATACGCAGTATTTT.

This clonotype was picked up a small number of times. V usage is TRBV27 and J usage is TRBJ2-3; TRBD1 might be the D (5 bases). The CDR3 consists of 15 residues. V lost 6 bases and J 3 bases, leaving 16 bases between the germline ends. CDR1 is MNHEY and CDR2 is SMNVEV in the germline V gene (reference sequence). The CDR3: CASSLKGVRTDTQYF. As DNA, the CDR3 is TGTGCCAGCAGCCTCAAAGGGGTACGGACAGATACGCAGTATTTT.

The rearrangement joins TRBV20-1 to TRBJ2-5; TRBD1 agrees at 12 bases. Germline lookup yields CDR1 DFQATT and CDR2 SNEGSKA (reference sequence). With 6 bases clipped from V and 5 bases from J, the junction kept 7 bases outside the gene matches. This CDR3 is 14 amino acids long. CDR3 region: CSAEGTGGLETQYF. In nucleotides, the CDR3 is TGCAGTGCCGAAGGGACAGGGGGCTTGGAGACCCAGTACTTC.

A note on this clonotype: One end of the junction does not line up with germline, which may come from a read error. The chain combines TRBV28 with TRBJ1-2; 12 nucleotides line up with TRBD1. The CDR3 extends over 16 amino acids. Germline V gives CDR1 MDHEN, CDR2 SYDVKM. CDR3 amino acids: CASSPGTGGAKDGYTF. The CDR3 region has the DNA TGTGCCAGCAGTCCCGGGACAGGGGGCGCAAAGGATGGTTACACCTTC.

The CDR3: CASSPKAGENGETQYF. The DNA for the CDR3 is TGTGCCAGCAGCCCCAAGGCAGGGGAGAACGGTGAGACCCAGTACTTC. This chain connects TRBV9 to TRBJ2-5, with a possible D match to TRBD1 (6 bases). V was trimmed by 4 bases and J by 5 bases, leaving 21 bases between them. CDR3 length: 16 amino acids. The V gene's germline CDR1 is SGDLS and CDR2 YYNGEE.

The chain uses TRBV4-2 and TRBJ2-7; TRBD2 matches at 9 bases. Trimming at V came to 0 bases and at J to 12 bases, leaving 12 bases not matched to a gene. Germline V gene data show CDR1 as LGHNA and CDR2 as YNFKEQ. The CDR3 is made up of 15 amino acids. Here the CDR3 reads CASSQDERASGIMYF. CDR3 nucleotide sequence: TGTGCCAGCAGCCAAGATGAGCGGGCTAGCGGGATTATGTACTTC.

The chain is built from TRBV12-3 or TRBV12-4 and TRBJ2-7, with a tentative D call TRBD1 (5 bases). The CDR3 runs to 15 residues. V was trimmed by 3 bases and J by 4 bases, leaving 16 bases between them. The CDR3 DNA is TGTGCCAGCAGTTTTAAAAACACAGGACCGTACGAGCAGTACTTC. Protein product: CASSFKNTGPYEQYF.

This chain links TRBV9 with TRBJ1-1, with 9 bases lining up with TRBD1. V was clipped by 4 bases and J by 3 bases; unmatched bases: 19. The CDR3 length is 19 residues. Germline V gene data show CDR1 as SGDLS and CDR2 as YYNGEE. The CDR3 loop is CASSPTIVPGQGRYTEAFF. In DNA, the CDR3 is TGTGCCAGCAGCCCTACTATAGTCCCGGGACAGGGCCGGTACACTGAAGCTTTCTTT.

CDR3 loop: CASRARGTGGRSSYNEQYF. In DNA form, the CDR3 reads TGCGCCAGCAGGGCAAGAGGGACAGGGGGTCGTAGCTCCTACAATGAGCAGTACTTC. The V call is TRBV5-1, the J call TRBJ2-7; 11 positions match TRBD1. The trim removed 5 bases at V and 7 bases at J, leaving 23 bases unmatched. The CDR3 covers 19 residues. CDR1 is SGHRS, CDR2 YFSETQ, per germline.